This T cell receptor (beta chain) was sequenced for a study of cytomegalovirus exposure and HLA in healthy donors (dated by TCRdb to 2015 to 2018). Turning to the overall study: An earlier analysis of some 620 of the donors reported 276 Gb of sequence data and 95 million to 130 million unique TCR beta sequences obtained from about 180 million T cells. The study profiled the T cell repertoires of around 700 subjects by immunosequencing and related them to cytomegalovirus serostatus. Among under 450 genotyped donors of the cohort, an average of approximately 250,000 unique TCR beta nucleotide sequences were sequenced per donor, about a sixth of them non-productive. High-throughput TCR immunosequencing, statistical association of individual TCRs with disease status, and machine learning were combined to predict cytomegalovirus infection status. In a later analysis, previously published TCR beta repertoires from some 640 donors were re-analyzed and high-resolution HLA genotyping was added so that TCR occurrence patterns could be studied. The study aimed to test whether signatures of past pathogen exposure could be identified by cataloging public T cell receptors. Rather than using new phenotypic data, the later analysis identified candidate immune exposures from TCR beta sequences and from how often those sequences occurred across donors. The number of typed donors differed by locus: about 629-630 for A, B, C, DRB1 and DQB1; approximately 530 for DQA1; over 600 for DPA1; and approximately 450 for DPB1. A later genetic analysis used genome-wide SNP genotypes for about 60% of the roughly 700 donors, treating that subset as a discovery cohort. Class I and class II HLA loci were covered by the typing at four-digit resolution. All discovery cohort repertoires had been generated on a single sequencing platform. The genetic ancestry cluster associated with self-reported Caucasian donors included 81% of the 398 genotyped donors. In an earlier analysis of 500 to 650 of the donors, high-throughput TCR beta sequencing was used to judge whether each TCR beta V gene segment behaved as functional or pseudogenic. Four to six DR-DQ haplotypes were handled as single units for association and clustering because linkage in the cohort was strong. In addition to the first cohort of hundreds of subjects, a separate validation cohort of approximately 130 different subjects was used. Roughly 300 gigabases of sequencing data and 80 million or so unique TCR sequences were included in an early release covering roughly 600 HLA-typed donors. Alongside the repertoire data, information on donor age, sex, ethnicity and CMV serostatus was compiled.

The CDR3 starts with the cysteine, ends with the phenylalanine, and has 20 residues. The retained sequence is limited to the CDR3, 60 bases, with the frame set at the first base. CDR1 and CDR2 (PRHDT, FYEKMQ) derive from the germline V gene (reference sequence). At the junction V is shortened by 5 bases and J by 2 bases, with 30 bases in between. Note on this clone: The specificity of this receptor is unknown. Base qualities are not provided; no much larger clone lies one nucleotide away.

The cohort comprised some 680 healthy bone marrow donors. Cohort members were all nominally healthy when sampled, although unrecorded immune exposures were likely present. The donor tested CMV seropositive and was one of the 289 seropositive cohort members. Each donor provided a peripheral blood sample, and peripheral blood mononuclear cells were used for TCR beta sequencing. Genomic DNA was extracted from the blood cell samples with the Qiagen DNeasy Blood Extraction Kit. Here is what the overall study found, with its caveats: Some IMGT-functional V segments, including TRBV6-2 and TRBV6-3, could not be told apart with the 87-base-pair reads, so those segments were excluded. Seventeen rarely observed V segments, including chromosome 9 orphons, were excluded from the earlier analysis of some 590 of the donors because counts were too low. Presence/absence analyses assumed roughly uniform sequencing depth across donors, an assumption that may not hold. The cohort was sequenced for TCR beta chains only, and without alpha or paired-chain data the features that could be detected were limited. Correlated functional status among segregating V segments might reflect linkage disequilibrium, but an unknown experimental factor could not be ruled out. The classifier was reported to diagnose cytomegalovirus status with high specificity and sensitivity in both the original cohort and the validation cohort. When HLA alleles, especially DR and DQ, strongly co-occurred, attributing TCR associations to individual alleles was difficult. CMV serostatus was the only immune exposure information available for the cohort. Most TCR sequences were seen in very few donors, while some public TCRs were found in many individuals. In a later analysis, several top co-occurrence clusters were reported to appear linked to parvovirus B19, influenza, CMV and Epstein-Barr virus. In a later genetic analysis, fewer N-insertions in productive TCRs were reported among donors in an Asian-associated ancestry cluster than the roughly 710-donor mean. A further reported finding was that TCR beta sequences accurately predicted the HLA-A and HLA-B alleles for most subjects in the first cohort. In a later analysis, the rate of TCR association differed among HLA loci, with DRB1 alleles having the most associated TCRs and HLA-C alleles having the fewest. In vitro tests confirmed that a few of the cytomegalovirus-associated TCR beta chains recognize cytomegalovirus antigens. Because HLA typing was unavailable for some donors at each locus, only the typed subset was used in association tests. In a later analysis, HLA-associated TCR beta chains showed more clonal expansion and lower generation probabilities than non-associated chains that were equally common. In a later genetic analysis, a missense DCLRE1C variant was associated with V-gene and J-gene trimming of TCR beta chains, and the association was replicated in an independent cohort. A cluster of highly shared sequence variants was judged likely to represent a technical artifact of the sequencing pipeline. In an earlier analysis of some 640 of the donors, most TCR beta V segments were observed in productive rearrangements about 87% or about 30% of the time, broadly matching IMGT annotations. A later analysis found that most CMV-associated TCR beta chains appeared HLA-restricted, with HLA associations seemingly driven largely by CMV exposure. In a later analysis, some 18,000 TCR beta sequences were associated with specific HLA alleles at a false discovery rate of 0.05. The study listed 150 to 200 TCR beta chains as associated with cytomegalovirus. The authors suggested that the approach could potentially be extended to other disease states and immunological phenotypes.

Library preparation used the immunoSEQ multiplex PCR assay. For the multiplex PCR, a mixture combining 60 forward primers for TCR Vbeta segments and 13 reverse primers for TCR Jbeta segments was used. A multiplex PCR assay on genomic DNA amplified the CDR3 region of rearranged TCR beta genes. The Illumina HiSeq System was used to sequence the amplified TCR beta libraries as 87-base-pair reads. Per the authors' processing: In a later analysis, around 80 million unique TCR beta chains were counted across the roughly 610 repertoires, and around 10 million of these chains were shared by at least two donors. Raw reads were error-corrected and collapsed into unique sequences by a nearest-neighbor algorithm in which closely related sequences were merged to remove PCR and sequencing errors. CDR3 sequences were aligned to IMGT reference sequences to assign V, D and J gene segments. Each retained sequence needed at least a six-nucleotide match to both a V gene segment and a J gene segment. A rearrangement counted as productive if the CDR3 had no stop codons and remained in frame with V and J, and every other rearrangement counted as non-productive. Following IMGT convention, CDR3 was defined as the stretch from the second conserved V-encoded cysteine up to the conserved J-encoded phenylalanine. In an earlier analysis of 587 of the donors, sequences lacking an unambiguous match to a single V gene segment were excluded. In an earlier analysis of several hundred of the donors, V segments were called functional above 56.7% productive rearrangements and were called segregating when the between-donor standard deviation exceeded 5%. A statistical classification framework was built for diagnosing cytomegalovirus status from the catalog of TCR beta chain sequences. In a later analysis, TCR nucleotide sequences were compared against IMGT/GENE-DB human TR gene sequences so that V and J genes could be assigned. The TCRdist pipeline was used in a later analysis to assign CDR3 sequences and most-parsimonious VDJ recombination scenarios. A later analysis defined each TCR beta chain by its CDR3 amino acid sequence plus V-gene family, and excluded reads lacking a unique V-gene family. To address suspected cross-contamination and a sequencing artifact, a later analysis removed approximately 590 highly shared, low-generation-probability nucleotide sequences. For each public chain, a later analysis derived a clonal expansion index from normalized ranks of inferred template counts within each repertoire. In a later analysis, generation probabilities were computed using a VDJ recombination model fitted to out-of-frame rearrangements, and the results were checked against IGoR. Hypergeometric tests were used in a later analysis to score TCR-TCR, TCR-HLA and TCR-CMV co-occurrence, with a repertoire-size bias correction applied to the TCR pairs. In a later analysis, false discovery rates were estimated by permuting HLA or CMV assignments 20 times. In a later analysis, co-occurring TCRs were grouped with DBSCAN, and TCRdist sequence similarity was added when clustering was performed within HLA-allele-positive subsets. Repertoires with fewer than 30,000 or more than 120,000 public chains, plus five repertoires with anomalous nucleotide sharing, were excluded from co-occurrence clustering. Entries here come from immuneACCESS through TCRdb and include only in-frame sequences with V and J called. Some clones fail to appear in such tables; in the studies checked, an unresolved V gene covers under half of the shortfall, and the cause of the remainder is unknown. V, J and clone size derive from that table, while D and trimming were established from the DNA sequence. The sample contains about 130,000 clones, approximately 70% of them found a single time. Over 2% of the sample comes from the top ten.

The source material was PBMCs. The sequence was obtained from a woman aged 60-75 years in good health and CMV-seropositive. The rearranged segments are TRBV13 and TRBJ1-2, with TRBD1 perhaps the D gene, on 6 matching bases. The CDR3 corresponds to CASSPSRFQTDSPINYGYTF. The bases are TGTGCCAGCAGCCCGAGCAGATTTCAGACGGACAGTCCCATAAACTATGGCTACACCTTC. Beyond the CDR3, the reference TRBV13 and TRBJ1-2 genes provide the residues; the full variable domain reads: AAGVIQSPRHLIKEKRETATLKCYPIPRHDTVYWYQQGPGQDPQFLISFYEKMQSDKGSIPDRFSAQQFSDYHSELNMSSLELGDSALYFCASSPSRFQTDSPINYGYTFGSGTRLTVV.